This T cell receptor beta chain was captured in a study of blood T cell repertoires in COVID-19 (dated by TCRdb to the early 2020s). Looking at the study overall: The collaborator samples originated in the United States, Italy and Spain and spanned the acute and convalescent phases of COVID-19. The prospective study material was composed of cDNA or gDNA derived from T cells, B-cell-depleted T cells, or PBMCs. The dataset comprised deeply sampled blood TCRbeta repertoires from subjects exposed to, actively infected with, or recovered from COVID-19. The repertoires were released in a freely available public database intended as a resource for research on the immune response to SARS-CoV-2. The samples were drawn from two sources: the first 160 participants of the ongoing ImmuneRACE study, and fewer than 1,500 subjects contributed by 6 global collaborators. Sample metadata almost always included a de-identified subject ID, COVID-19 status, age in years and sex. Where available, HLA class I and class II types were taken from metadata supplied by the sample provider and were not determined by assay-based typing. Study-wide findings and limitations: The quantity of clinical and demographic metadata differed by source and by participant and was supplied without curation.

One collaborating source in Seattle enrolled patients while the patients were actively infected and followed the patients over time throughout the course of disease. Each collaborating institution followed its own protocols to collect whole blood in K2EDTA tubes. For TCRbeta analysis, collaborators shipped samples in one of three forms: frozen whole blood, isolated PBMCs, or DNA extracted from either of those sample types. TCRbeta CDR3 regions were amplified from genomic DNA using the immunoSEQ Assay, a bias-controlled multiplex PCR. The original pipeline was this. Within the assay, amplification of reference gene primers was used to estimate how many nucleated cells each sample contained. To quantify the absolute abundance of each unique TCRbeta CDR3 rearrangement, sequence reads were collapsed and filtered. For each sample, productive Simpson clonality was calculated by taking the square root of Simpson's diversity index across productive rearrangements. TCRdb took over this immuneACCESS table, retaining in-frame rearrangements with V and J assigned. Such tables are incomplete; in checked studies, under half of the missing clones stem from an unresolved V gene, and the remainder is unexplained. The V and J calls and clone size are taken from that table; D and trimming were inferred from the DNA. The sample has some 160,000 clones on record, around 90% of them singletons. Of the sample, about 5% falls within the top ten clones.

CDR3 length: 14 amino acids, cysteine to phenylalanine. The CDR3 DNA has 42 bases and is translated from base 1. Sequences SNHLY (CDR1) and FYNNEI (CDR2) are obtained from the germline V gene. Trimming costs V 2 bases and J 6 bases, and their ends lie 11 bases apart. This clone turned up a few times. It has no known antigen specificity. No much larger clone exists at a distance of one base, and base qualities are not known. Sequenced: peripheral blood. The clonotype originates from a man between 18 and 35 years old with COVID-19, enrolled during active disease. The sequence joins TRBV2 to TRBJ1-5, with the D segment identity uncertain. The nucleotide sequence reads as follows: TGTGCCAGCAGTGAAAGGAGGGAGAGTCAGCCCCAGCATTTT. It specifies CASSERRESQPQHF.